A selection of T cell receptor beta chains follows, all from one sample in a study of OX40 agonist ivuxolimab in advanced cancers. Here immunoSEQ multiplex PCR was the method, and the copy in TCRdb shows in-frame clones only, minus some. The table includes about 61,000 clones, 82% detected once. Sequencing was performed on CD4+ or CD8+ T cells sorted from blood, taken in a trial of the OX40 agonist ivuxolimab. All receptors derive from an adult with an advanced solid tumor such as melanoma, head and neck, liver or kidney cancer. CDR3s include the opening cysteine and the closing phenylalanine or tryptophan. Fields, in order: V gene, D gene, clone size, J gene, CDR3 protein, CDR3 DNA. D genes are given only for firm matches. Size values are once, few and many counts, or a class for expanded clones, and some rows have none.

TRBV6-6	TRBD2	NA	TRBJ2-7	CASSTLSGGSIYEQYF	TGTGCCAGCAGTACCCTCAGCGGGGGGTCTATCTACGAGCAGTACTTC
TRBV19	NA	NA	TRBJ1-1	CASSQPSRGDTEAFF	TGTGCCAGTAGTCAACCCTCCAGGGGTGACACTGAAGCTTTCTTT
TRBV6-1	TRBD1	NA	TRBJ2-7	CASRGTASYEQYF	TGTGCCAGCAGGGGGACAGCCTCCTACGAGCAGTACTTC
TRBV10-3	NA	NA	TRBJ2-3	CAISTAGASTDTQYF	TGTGCCATCAGCACAGCAGGGGCGAGCACAGATACGCAGTATTTT
TRBV5-1	TRBD2	NA	TRBJ2-3	CASSLEGLAGSTDTQYF	TGCGCCAGCAGCCTGGAGGGACTAGCGGGTTCCACAGATACGCAGTATTTT
TRBV7-6	TRBD2	NA	TRBJ2-3	CASSSTSGGDTQYF	TGTGCCAGCAGCTCAACTAGCGGGGGAGATACGCAGTATTTT
TRBV19	NA	NA	TRBJ2-7	CASSIGDGDVYEQYF	TGTGCCAGTAGTATAGGTGACGGCGATGTCTACGAGCAGTACTTC
TRBV7-3	NA	NA	TRBJ2-3	CASSYRGPTDTQYF	TGTGCCAGCAGCTATCGGGGGCCCACAGATACGCAGTATTTT
TRBV5-6	NA	NA	TRBJ2-1	CASSSDDNSYNEQFF	TGTGCCAGCAGCTCGGACGACAACTCCTACAATGAGCAGTTCTTC
TRBV19	TRBD2	NA	TRBJ2-1	CASSSYLAGGPNEQFF	TGTGCCAGTAGTAGCTATCTAGCGGGAGGGCCCAATGAGCAGTTCTTC
TRBV19	NA	once	TRBJ2-7	CASSIVGGPYEQYF	TGTGCCAGTAGTATAGTTGGGGGACCCTACGAGCAGTACTTC
TRBV18	NA	NA	TRBJ1-3	CASSLEPGTGNTIYF	TGTGCCAGCTCACTTGAACCAGGGACTGGAAACACCATATATTTT
TRBV5-8	NA	NA	TRBJ1-5	CASSGGRGQPQHF	TGTGCCAGCAGTGGGGGACGGGGTCAGCCCCAGCATTTT
TRBV19	TRBD1	few	TRBJ2-5	CASSTRGRETQYF	TGTGCCAGTAGTACCAGGGGGCGTGAGACCCAGTACTTC
TRBV7-9	NA	few	TRBJ1-2	CASSLVSFGGYTF	TGTGCCAGCAGCTTAGTCTCGTTCGGGGGCTACACCTTC